This passage covers 25 T cell receptor beta chains from one sample sequenced in a study of regulatory T cells in long-lasting Graves disease. Sequencing libraries for TCR beta were prepared with iRepertoire HTBI primers and Arm-PCR of CDR3 regions. TCRdb re-called the multiplex PCR reads with MiXCR, one entry per CDR3 protein. The sample shows a few hundred thousand distinct CDR3 sequences, roughly 14% of them seen only once. As for time point: newly diagnosed GD, antithyroid drugs for less than 3 months. Extracted PBMC RNA gave rise to the TCR library. These same records also appear under a second study, on T cells in Graves' hyperthyroidism and ophthalmopathy.

The starting material was peripheral blood mononuclear cells (PBMCs), obtained at new diagnosis, from a patient treated with antithyroid drugs. The receptors stem from a man aged 25 to 45 with Graves disease.

The chain carries TRBV19 and TRBJ2-2, with 13 bases aligning to TRBD2. The length of the CDR3 is 20 residues. The V and J ends lost 3 bases and 5 bases, in that order; junction bases with no gene match: 15. In germline, CDR1 is LNHDA, CDR2 SQIVND (reference sequence). The CDR3 loop reads CASSIGLAGAVKVGTGELFF. The DNA of the CDR3 is TGTGCCAGTAGTATTGGACTAGCGGGAGCGGTAAAAGTCGGTACCGGGGAGCTGTTTTTT.

This chain links TRBV10-2 with TRBJ2-5; 7 bases match TRBD2. The J segment lost 5 bases and the V segment lost 7 bases, leaving 10 bases of the junction unmatched. Germline loops: CDR1 WSHSY, CDR2 SAAADI. This CDR3 spans 14 amino acids. CDR3 in amino acids: CASTSGLIRETQYF. DNA of the CDR3: TGCGCCAGCACCTCGGGACTAATTAGGGAGACCCAGTACTTC.

This clonotype was seen only a few times. The chain employs TRBV6-1 and TRBJ2-3; possibly TRBD2 for D (6 bases). Trimming removed 4 bases at V and 2 bases at J, with 22 bases between. The CDR3 extends over 18 amino acids. In germline, CDR1 is MNHNS, CDR2 SASEGT. CDR3: CASSGVAGKRRHTDTQYF. In DNA form, the CDR3 reads TGTGCCAGCAGTGGGGTGGCGGGAAAGAGGAGACACACAGATACGCAGTATTTT.

Many counts were recorded for this clonotype. The J gene is TRBJ2-3, the V gene TRBV6-1; the D gene is possibly TRBD1 (6 bases). This CDR3 spans 17 amino acids. Trimming pared 6 bases from V and 0 bases from J, leaving 19 bases between. CDR1 MNHNS and CDR2 SASEGT come from the germline V gene. The CDR3 region is CASSSLTDRTSTDTQYF. DNA for the CDR3: TGTGCCAGCAGCTCCTTGACCGACAGGACTAGCACAGATACGCAGTATTTT.

This clonotype was counted ten times or more. The J gene is TRBJ2-7, the V gene TRBV5-1; D is possibly TRBD1 (6 bases). Per the germline V gene, CDR1 is SGHRS and CDR2 is YFSETQ. V was pared by 1 base and J by 0 bases, with 14 bases between. The CDR3 covers 16 residues. This CDR3 reads CASSLRADSSSYEQYF. The CDR3 nucleotides are TGCGCCAGCAGCTTGCGGGCGGACAGTAGCTCCTACGAGCAGTACTTC.

This clonotype was detected ten times or more. The chain combines TRBV12-3 or TRBV12-4 with TRBJ2-2; 12 bases are shared with TRBD2. Germline trimming cut 8 bases from V and 5 bases from J; bases unmatched to any gene: 9. The CDR3 length is 16 residues. CDR3 in amino acids: CASRPLAGGKTGELFF. The DNA for the CDR3 is TGTGCCAGCCGTCCCCTAGCGGGAGGGAAAACCGGGGAGCTGTTTTTT.

This CDR3 is CASSWDISNQPQHF. The CDR3 nucleotides read TGTGCCAGCAGTTGGGACATTAGCAATCAGCCCCAGCATTTT. This chain uses TRBV12-3 or TRBV12-4 with TRBJ1-5; TRBD1 is a possible D gene (6 bases). This CDR3 contains 14 residues. Trimming cost V 4 bases and J 0 bases, with 7 bases left between them.

This clonotype was counted at least ten times. The chain recombines TRBV24-1 with TRBJ2-1; TRBD2 matches at 9 bases. V lost 3 bases to trimming and J lost 5 bases; unmatched junction nucleotides: 7. Germline V CDR1 and CDR2: KGHDR, SFDVKD. The CDR3 extends over 16 amino acids. CDR3 DNA: TGTGCCACCAGTGATCTAGCGGGGACACGGCACAATGAGCAGTTCTTC. Amino acids: CATSDLAGTRHNEQFF.

About this clonotype itself: A far larger clone is one nucleotide away, so this likely arose from a read error. The CDR3 DNA follows: TGTGCCAGCAGCTTAACAACGGGAGGAGTAGATATGCAGTATTTT. This encodes CASSLTTGGVDMQYF. The V gene is TRBV11-2, the J gene TRBJ2-3; 7 bases map to TRBD2. The germline V gene has CDR1 SGHAT and CDR2 FQNNGV. The CDR3 has 15 amino acids.

There are many counts of this clonotype. V and J are TRBV5-1 and TRBJ2-3, with TRBD1 matching over 9 bases. CDR1 and CDR2 (germline): SGHRS, YFSETQ. The length of the CDR3 is 15 residues. Losses at the gene ends were 4 bases for V and 4 bases for J; bases not matched to a gene: 7. The CDR3 sequence is CASSPRDRASDTQYF. The CDR3 region has the DNA TGCGCCAGCAGCCCTCGGGACAGGGCCTCAGATACGCAGTATTTT.

This clonotype was counted many times. The rearrangement uses TRBV27 and TRBJ2-5, with D perhaps matching TRBD1 or TRBD2 (5 bases each). V gave up 6 bases and J gave up 2 bases, with 31 bases separating them. From germline, CDR1 is MNHEY and CDR2 SMNVEV (reference sequence). CDR3 length: 20 residues. The CDR3: CASRRIPGTQGQGAQETQYF. CDR3 in DNA: TGTGCCAGCAGAAGAATTCCCGGGACCCAAGGTCAAGGGGCACAAGAGACCCAGTACTTC.

The chain uses TRBV5-1 and TRBJ1-3; 9 nucleotides match TRBD1. The germline CDR1 and CDR2 sequences are SGHRS and YFSETQ. The ends lost 3 bases at V and 0 bases at J; junction bases unmatched: 4. This CDR3 has 16 residues. The CDR3 DNA sequence: TGCGCCAGCAGCTACAGGGGGCCCCTCTCTGGAAACACCATATATTTT. Its translation: CASSYRGPLSGNTIYF. The full variable domain, rest sourced from reference TRBV5-1 and TRBJ1-3, is KAGVTQTPRYLIKTRGQQVTLSCSPISGHRSVSWYQQTPGQGLQFLFEYFSETQRNKGNFPGRFSGRQFSNSRSEMNVSTLELGDSALYLCASSYRGPLSGNTIYFGEGSWLTVV.

This clonotype was counted between two and nine times. A much larger clone lies a single base off, so this may be a read error. The chain joins TRBV12-3 or TRBV12-4 to TRBJ1-2; no reliable D call. The length of the CDR3 is 13 residues. V was cut by 0 bases and J by 8 bases, with 10 bases left in between. The CDR3 region has the DNA TGTGCCAGCAGTTTAGCGGGAGCACCAGGCTACACCTTC. Protein product: CASSLAGAPGYTF.

The V gene is TRBV6-2 or TRBV6-3, the J gene TRBJ1-4; D might be TRBD1 (5 bases). Germline assignment: CDR1 MNHEY and CDR2 SVGEGT. V dropped 2 bases and J dropped 4 bases, with 11 bases sitting between them. CDR3 size: 15 residues. CDR3 sequence: CASSYGGAVNEKLFF. The CDR3 DNA follows: TGTGCCAGCAGTTACGGAGGGGCCGTTAATGAAAAACTGTTTTTT.

This clonotype has more than one count but fewer than ten. This may be a read error: a much more frequent sequence differs by one nucleotide. Since the CDR3 does not end with the conserved phenylalanine or tryptophan, this likely comes from a read error. The DNA is omitted, as the CDR3 cannot be located on it reliably, and the CDR3 follows TCRdb's listing. V and J are TRBV12-3 or TRBV12-4 and TRBJ2-3; the table's D call, TRBD2, has no DNA check behind it. With termini counted, the CDR3 has 15 amino acids. CDR3: CASSPTSGNSYEQYL.

This chain joins TRBV9 and TRBJ2-2, with unresolved D. The CDR3 length is 15 residues. Germline CDR1 and CDR2: SGDLS and YYNGEE. The V gene lost 3 bases and the J gene lost 4 bases, with 13 bases spanning the gap. This CDR3 reads CASSGDQISTGELFF. The CDR3 DNA reads TGTGCCAGCAGCGGAGACCAGATTAGCACCGGGGAGCTGTTTTTT.

This clonotype appeared many times. This chain connects TRBV6-2 or TRBV6-3 to TRBJ2-7; 12 bases agree with TRBD2. The CDR3 contains 16 residues. Germline V gene lookup returns CDR1 MNHEY and CDR2 SVGEGT. Trimming at V came to 5 bases and at J to 1 base, leaving 6 bases not matched to a gene. In DNA form, the CDR3 reads TGTGCCAGCAGTCACTTGACTAGCGGGAGATCCTACGAGCAGTACTTC. Amino acid sequence: CASSHLTSGRSYEQYF.

This clonotype was observed at least ten times. The genes are TRBV20-1 and TRBJ2-2; the match to TRBD2 covers 12 bases. The CDR3 runs 15 residues. V lost 5 bases to trimming and J lost 5 bases; unmatched junction nucleotides: 6. Germline CDR1 DFQATT, CDR2 SNEGSKA (reference sequence). The CDR3 reads CSAFPLAGGTGELFF. CDR3 in DNA: TGCAGTGCTTTTCCTCTAGCGGGGGGGACCGGGGAGCTGTTTTTT.

This sequence joins TRBV10-3 and TRBJ2-7; D unresolved. Trimming left V 4 bases short and J 3 bases short, with 4 bases between. This CDR3 has 11 residues. Germline V gene sequence: CDR1 ENHRY, CDR2 SYGVKD. CDR3 coding DNA: TGTGCCATCAGTGGCGGCTACGAGCAGTACTTC. Encoded protein: CAISGGYEQYF.

This clonotype was observed a handful of times. The chain links TRBV5-1 to TRBJ1-6, with 7 bases identical to TRBD1. Germline V gives CDR1 SGHRS, CDR2 YFSETQ. V lost 7 bases to trimming and J lost 5 bases; unmatched junction nucleotides: 0. The CDR3 runs 12 residues. CDR3 protein: CASGTDNSPLHF. The DNA of the CDR3 is TGCGCCAGCGGGACAGATAATTCACCCCTCCACTTT.

The J gene is TRBJ2-7, the V gene TRBV5-1, with TRBD2 matching 15 bases. The CDR3 has 16 amino acids. Losses at the gene ends were 4 bases for V and 1 base for J; bases not matched to a gene: 3. Germline loops: CDR1 SGHRS, CDR2 YFSETQ. The CDR3 DNA sequence: TGCGCCAGCAGCCCCGGGACTAGCGGGAGGTCCTACGAGCAGTACTTC. It is translated as CASSPGTSGRSYEQYF.

This chain links TRBV6-5 with TRBJ2-7, with TRBD1 matching over 8 bases. Looked up from germline, CDR1 is MNHEY and CDR2 is SVGAGI. Germline trimming cut 0 bases from V and 5 bases from J; bases unmatched to any gene: 6. This CDR3 is built from 15 residues. The CDR3 loop is CASSYSIQGGNEQYF. The CDR3, as DNA: TGTGCCAGCAGTTACTCGATACAGGGGGGAAACGAGCAGTACTTC.

In its sample, this clonotype was seen a few times. The chain has TRBV6-1 and TRBJ1-1; 7 bases match TRBD1. The CDR3 is 12 amino acids. V shed 7 bases and J 8 bases; nucleotides not matched to a gene: 7. Looked up from germline, CDR1 is MNHNS and CDR2 is SASEGT. The CDR3 sequence is CASTYRGGEAFF. Written as DNA, the CDR3 is TGTGCCAGCACCTACAGGGGAGGGGAAGCTTTCTTT.

This clonotype was seen ten or more times. The J gene is TRBJ2-7, the V gene TRBV12-3 or TRBV12-4; no definite D call. The CDR3 runs to 14 residues. V lost 7 bases and J 2 bases, leaving 15 bases between the germline ends. As DNA, the CDR3 is TGTGCCAGCACCAACCCTATCACACCCTACGAGCAGTACTTC. This gives the protein CASTNPITPYEQYF.

At least ten counts were recorded for this clonotype. V usage is TRBV2 and J usage is TRBJ2-1; 9 bases fit TRBD2. The CDR3 has 15 residues. V shed 5 bases and J 7 bases; nucleotides not matched to a gene: 9. Germline V lookup: CDR1 SNHLY, CDR2 FYNNEI. This CDR3 is CASSSSGRIPNEQFF. CDR3 coding DNA: TGTGCCAGCAGTTCGAGCGGGAGGATTCCAAATGAGCAGTTCTTC. The whole variable domain, remainder taken from reference TRBV2 and TRBJ2-1, is EPEVTQTPSHQVTQMGQEVILRCVPISNHLYFYWYRQILGQKVEFLVSFYNNEISEKSEIFDDQFSVERPDGSNFTLKIRSTKLEDSAMYFCASSSSGRIPNEQFFGPGTRLTVL.